Here is one T cell receptor beta chain with its context. This specimen belongs to a study of cytomegalovirus exposure and HLA in healthy donors. PCR was performed using 60 Vbeta and 13 Jbeta primers. Some clones are missing from TCRdb's copy, which holds only in-frame ones; the method was immunoSEQ multiplex PCR. The sample consists of some 150,000 clones, 80% to 90% of them appearing once. V was cut by 4 bases and J by 1 base, with 13 bases left in between. This CDR3 comprises 15 residues. Per the germline V gene, CDR1 is MNHEY and CDR2 is SVGAGI. The sequence was obtained from a woman in her twenties or thirties in good health and CMV-seropositive. The V and J genes are TRBV6-5 and TRBJ1-1, with a possible D match to TRBD1 (5 bases). Sequencing input: PBMCs. The CDR3 spells CASSWGGGENTEAFF. The CDR3 DNA follows: TGTGCCAGCAGTTGGGGCGGGGGGGAGAACACTGAAGCTTTCTTT.